A single sample is the source of the 20 T cell receptor beta chains below, sequenced in a study of blood T cell repertoires in COVID-19. TCRdb's copy holds only in-frame clones and misses some; the assay was immunoSEQ multiplex PCR. Of 75,000 or so clones listed, 80% are singletons. Material for sequencing was peripheral blood. These receptors were taken from a man aged 55-75 years with active or convalescent COVID-19.

This chain joins TRBV6-2 or TRBV6-3 and TRBJ1-2, with D possibly TRBD1 on 5 matching bases. Germline CDR1 reads MNHEY; CDR2 reads SVGEGT. Between the trimmed V and J ends, which lost 2 bases and 4 bases, there was a span of 8 bases. CDR3 length: 13 amino acids. CDR3 sequence: CASSYARGYGYTF. The CDR3 DNA reads as TGTGCCAGCAGTTACGCAAGGGGCTATGGCTACACCTTC.

This chain joins TRBV10-3 and TRBJ1-1; 8 bases line up with TRBD1. The junction had 4 bases not matched to a gene; V was cut back by 6 bases and J by 1 base. Germline CDR1 is ENHRY and CDR2 is SYGVKD. The CDR3 totals 14 residues. CDR3 sequence (DNA): TGTGCCATCAGGGTACAGGGGGGGAACACTGAAGCTTTCTTT. Encoded protein: CAIRVQGGNTEAFF.

This rearrangement joins TRBV18 to TRBJ2-7; 8 nucleotides match TRBD1. Per germline, CDR1 KGHSH and CDR2 LQKENI. J was trimmed by 6 bases and V by 2 bases; bases with no gene match: 6. The length of the CDR3 is 14 residues. CDR3: CASSPTGGTAEQYF. In nucleotides, the CDR3 is TGTGCCAGCTCACCAACAGGGGGAACTGCCGAGCAGTACTTC.

The table lists this clone with a count of one. V and J are TRBV9 and TRBJ2-2; TRBD1 aligns across 8 bases. Germline values: CDR1 SGDLS, CDR2 YYNGEE. J gave up 9 bases and V 0 bases, and 4 bases lay outside the gene matches. CDR3 length: 14 residues. The CDR3 nucleotides read TGTGCCAGCAGCGTAGGGACAGGGCATCGGGAGCTGTTTTTT. It codes for CASSVGTGHRELFF.

A remark on this clone: The same CDR3 arises from other DNA sequences in this sample as well. This chain joins TRBV5-5 and TRBJ1-1; the D gene is possibly TRBD1 (6 bases). Germline CDR1 SGHKS, CDR2 YYEKEE (reference sequence). V shed 3 bases and J shed 3 bases, with 15 bases lying between them. The CDR3 runs 15 residues. The DNA for the CDR3 is TGTGCCAGCAGCTCAGAACAGGGTCGGGACACTGAAGCTTTCTTT. Its translation is CASSSEQGRDTEAFF.

The chain combines TRBV19 with TRBJ1-5; D gene ambiguous. V was cut by 3 bases and J by 3 bases, with 6 bases left in between. The CDR3 totals 13 residues. CDR1 and CDR2 from the germline V gene are LNHDA and SQIVND (reference sequence). CDR3 nucleotide sequence: TGTGCCAGTAGTATCGGGGTCAATCAGCCCCAGCATTTT. Amino acids: CASSIGVNQPQHF. The whole variable domain, remainder taken from reference TRBV19 and TRBJ1-5, is DGGITQSPKYLFRKEGQNVTLSCEQNLNHDAMYWYRQDPGQGLRLIYYSQIVNDFQKGDIAEGYSVSREKKESFPLTVTSAQKNPTAFYLCASSIGVNQPQHFGDGTRLSIL.

V and J are TRBV15 and TRBJ2-1; no clear D gene. In germline, CDR1 is LNHNV, CDR2 YYDKDF (reference sequence). Trimming removed 1 base at V and 0 bases at J, with 4 bases between. This CDR3 spans 14 amino acids. CDR3 in amino acids: CATSRGSSYNEQFF. The CDR3 bases are TGTGCCACCAGCAGAGGTAGCTCCTACAATGAGCAGTTCTTC. Full variable domain (remainder filled in from reference TRBV15 and TRBJ2-1): DAMVIQNPRYQVTQFGKPVTLSCSQTLNHNVMYWYQQKSSQAPKLLFHYYDKDFNNEADTPDNFQSRRPNTSFCFLDIRSPGLGDTAMYLCATSRGSSYNEQFFGPGTRLTVL.

J is TRBJ1-2 and V is TRBV12-5; a possible D gene is TRBD1 (5 bases). CDR1 is LGHNT, CDR2 FRNRAP, per germline. Trimming left V 6 bases short and J 3 bases short, with 11 bases between. The CDR3 covers 13 residues. The CDR3 loop is CASGRGIDYGYTF. In DNA, the CDR3 is TGTGCTAGTGGGCGGGGGATAGACTATGGCTACACCTTC.

The gene calls are TRBV28 and TRBJ2-2, with 9 bases matching TRBD1. CDR1 is MDHEN and CDR2 is SYDVKM in the germline V gene. The CDR3 is made up of 16 amino acids. J lost 6 bases, V lost 5 bases, and 10 bases had no gene match. Written as DNA, the CDR3 is TGTGCCAGCAGTGGTCCGGGACAGGGTGGGCCCGGGGAGCTGTTTTTT. Translation gives CASSGPGQGGPGELFF.

This rearrangement joins TRBV7-8 to TRBJ1-4; 11 positions agree with TRBD1. The junction had 6 bases not matched to a gene; V was cut back by 4 bases and J by 8 bases. The CDR3 extends over 15 amino acids. Looked up from germline, CDR1 is SGHVS and CDR2 is FQNEAQ. The CDR3 DNA reads TGTGCCAGCAGCTGGTGGACAGGGGGCGCCGAAAAACTGTTTTTT. Translation: CASSWWTGGAEKLFF.

The chain combines TRBV19 with TRBJ1-5; 8 nucleotides agree with TRBD1. CDR3 length: 15 amino acids. Germline V gene data show CDR1 as LNHDA and CDR2 as SQIVND (reference sequence). Unmatched junction bases numbered 8, after V lost 3 bases and J lost 7 bases. CDR3 in DNA: TGTGCCAGTAGTATCCCGGGACAGGTCCAACAGCCCCAGCATTTT. This sequence encodes CASSIPGQVQQPQHF.

This clone was detected a few times. J is TRBJ1-5 and V is TRBV14; D may be TRBD1 (5 bases). V was cut by 3 bases and J by 4 bases, with 10 bases left in between. The germline V gene encodes CDR1 SGHDN and CDR2 FVKESK. The CDR3 is 14 residues long. The CDR3 here is CASSHSGSNQPQHF. The CDR3 region has the DNA TGTGCCAGCAGCCACTCAGGGTCGAATCAGCCCCAGCATTTT.

This clone was seen only a few times. This chain links TRBV9 with TRBJ2-7; possibly TRBD2 for D (6 bases). V was pared by 0 bases and J by 6 bases, with 10 bases between. CDR3 size: 13 residues. CDR1 and CDR2 (germline): SGDLS, YYNGEE. CDR3 protein: CASSVVGGSEQYF. The DNA of the CDR3 is TGTGCCAGCAGCGTAGTTGGAGGGTCCGAGCAGTACTTC.

The chain carries TRBV29-1 and TRBJ1-6, with 8 positions matching TRBD1. V lost 4 bases to trimming and J lost 8 bases; unmatched junction nucleotides: 4. Germline V gives CDR1 SQVTM, CDR2 ANQGSEA. The CDR3 totals 13 residues. The CDR3 region has the DNA TGCAGCGTTGGTGGGACAGGAGATTCACCCCTCCACTTT. It is translated as CSVGGTGDSPLHF.

The genes are TRBV2 and TRBJ2-1, with TRBD2 matching 12 bases. J was trimmed by 8 bases and V by 4 bases; bases with no gene match: 12. This CDR3 spans 17 amino acids. From germline, CDR1 is SNHLY and CDR2 FYNNEI. The CDR3 sequence: CASSGTSGALPPYEQFF. The CDR3 coding sequence is TGTGCCAGCAGTGGGACTAGCGGGGCCCTACCCCCCTATGAGCAGTTCTTC.

This clone was observed once. The chain combines TRBV4-1 with TRBJ2-2, with TRBD2 identical over 8 bases. CDR1 and CDR2 (germline): MGHRA, YSYEKL. The V gene end was trimmed by 0 bases and the J gene end by 4 bases; junction bases not matched to a gene: 4. The CDR3 runs 16 residues. In nucleotides, the CDR3 is TGCGCCAGCAGCCAAGAGTCGGGGGGGCTCACCGGGGAGCTGTTTTTT. Translated, it gives CASSQESGGLTGELFF.

The chain combines TRBV6-5 with TRBJ1-3; D may be TRBD1 (5 bases). V shed 3 bases and J shed 0 bases, with 12 bases lying between them. CDR1 is MNHEY, CDR2 SVGAGI, per germline. This CDR3 comprises 16 residues. Here the CDR3 DNA reads TGTGCCAGCAGTTATTTACTGACAGTCTCTGGAAACACCATATATTTT. It encodes CASSYLLTVSGNTIYF.

CDR3 region: CATSRAGGPTNTGELFF. The CDR3 region has the DNA TGTGCCACCAGCAGAGCGGGGGGACCCACGAACACCGGGGAGCTGTTTTTT. V gene TRBV15 combines with J gene TRBJ2-2, with TRBD2 matching 7 bases. Germline CDR1 reads LNHNV; CDR2 reads YYDKDF (reference sequence). The J segment lost 0 bases and the V segment lost 1 base, leaving 5 bases of the junction unmatched. CDR3 length: 17 residues.

The rearrangement uses TRBV7-9 and TRBJ2-1; 7 nucleotides align to TRBD1. V was pared by 0 bases and J by 2 bases, with 1 base of the junction left unmatched. Germline assignment: CDR1 SEHNR and CDR2 FQNEAQ (reference sequence). The CDR3 has 15 residues. The DNA of the CDR3 is TGTGCCAGCAGCTTAGCCCAGGGGGCCTACAATGAGCAGTTCTTC. It is translated as CASSLAQGAYNEQFF.

The chain is built from TRBV7-2 and TRBJ1-3; no firm D call. There are 17 residues in the CDR3. V lost 4 bases to trimming and J lost 0 bases, with 16 bases between them. In germline, CDR1 is SGHTA, CDR2 FQGNSA. The CDR3 region is CASSSIDGVSSGNTIYF. The CDR3, as DNA: TGTGCCAGCAGCTCCATTGACGGGGTGAGCTCTGGAAACACCATATATTTT.